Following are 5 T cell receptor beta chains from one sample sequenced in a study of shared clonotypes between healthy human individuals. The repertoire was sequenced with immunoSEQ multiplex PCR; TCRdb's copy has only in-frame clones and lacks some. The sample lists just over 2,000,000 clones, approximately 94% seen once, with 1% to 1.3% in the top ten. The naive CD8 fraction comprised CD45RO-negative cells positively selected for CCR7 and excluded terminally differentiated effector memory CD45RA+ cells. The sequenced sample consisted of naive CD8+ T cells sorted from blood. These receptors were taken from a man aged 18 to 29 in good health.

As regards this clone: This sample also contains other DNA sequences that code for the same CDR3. CDR3 in amino acids: CASSLGGEKLFF. The CDR3, as DNA: TGTGCCAGCAGCTTGGGAGGTGAAAAACTGTTTTTT. This chain joins TRBV5-4 and TRBJ1-4, with D uncertain. Germline CDR1 reads SGHNT; CDR2 reads YYREEE (reference sequence). This CDR3 spans 12 amino acids. Trimming stripped 0 bases from V and 7 bases from J, with 4 bases between.

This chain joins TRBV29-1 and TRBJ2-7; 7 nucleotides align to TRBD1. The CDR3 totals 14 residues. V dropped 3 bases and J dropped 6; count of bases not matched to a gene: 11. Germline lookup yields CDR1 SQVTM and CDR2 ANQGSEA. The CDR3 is CSVEGDSSSAEQYF. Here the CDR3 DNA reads TGCAGCGTTGAGGGGGACAGTTCCTCGGCCGAGCAGTACTTC.

CDR3 nucleotide sequence: TGTGCCAGCAGAGAGACAGAAACTCCTCTCGGCTACACCTTC. This translates into CASRETETPLGYTF. The chain is built from TRBV2 and TRBJ1-2, with TRBD1 as a possible D gene (5 bases). The V end lost 6 bases, the J end lost 8 bases, and 19 bases lay between the germline ends. Per germline, CDR1 SNHLY and CDR2 FYNNEI. The length of the CDR3 is 14 residues.

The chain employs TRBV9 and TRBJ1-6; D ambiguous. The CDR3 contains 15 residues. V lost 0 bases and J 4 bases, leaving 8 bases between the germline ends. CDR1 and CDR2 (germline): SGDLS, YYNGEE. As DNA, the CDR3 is TGTGCCAGCAGCGTAGCAACCGGTTATAATTCACCCCTCCACTTT. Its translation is CASSVATGYNSPLHF.

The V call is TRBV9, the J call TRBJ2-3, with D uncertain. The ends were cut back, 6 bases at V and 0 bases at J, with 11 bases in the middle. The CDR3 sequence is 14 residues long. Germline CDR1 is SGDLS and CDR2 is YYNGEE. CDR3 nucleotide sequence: TGTGCCAGCACCATCGGCGGTAGCACAGATACGCAGTATTTT. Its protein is CASTIGGSTDTQYF.